One and the same sample provided the 30 T cell receptor beta chains below, sequenced in a study of blood T cell repertoires in COVID-19. Clones were sequenced by immunoSEQ multiplex PCR, and TCRdb holds only the in-frame ones, with some missing. The sample yields about 120,000 clones, roughly 87% seen once. Material for sequencing was peripheral blood. The receptors come from an older man with acute or convalescent COVID-19.

This chain connects TRBV7-8 to TRBJ2-2, with 9 bases lining up with TRBD1. V lost 10 bases and J lost 5; bases outside the gene matches: 8. The germline V gene has CDR1 SGHVS and CDR2 FQNEAQ. This CDR3 spans 14 amino acids. In DNA form, the CDR3 reads TGTGCCACCCGCCGGACAGGGGTAACCGGGGAGCTGTTTTTT. Residues: CATRRTGVTGELFF. Full variable domain (remainder filled in from reference TRBV7-8 and TRBJ2-2): GAGVSQSPRYKVAKRGQDVALRCDPISGHVSLFWYQQALGQGPEFLTYFQNEAQLDKSGLPSDRFFAERPEGSVSTLKIQRTQQEDSAVYLCATRRTGVTGELFFGEGSRLTVL.

The rearrangement joins TRBV4-3 to TRBJ2-3; D is perhaps TRBD1 (6 bases). V lost 0 bases, J lost 2 bases, and 9 bases lay in between. Germline assignment: CDR1 LGHNA and CDR2 YSLEER. CDR3 size: 15 residues. The CDR3 DNA reads as TGCGCCAGCAGCCAAGAAGGGGGTTCCACAGATACGCAGTATTTT. Its translation is CASSQEGGSTDTQYF.

This chain connects TRBV10-3 to TRBJ2-3; 7 nucleotides line up with TRBD2. CDR1 and CDR2 from the germline V gene are ENHRY and SYGVKD. The CDR3 spans 17 residues. Trimming removed 3 bases from V and 0 bases from J; junction bases left unmatched: 9. CDR3 in DNA: TGTGCCATCAGTGAACCCAGCGGGGTAGCTAGCACAGATACGCAGTATTTT. Translation: CAISEPSGVASTDTQYF.

The chain links TRBV5-4 to TRBJ1-1, with a possible D match to TRBD1 (6 bases). There are 13 residues in the CDR3. Trimming took 4 bases from V and 6 from J, leaving 13 bases between them. Germline values: CDR1 SGHNT, CDR2 YYREEE (reference sequence). CDR3 sequence (DNA): TGTGCCAGCAGCGCGGGGGGCAGGTCTGAAGCTTTCTTT. Translation: CASSAGGRSEAFF.

The chain links TRBV5-1 to TRBJ1-1, with D hard to call. Germline CDR1 is SGHRS and CDR2 is YFSETQ. Trimming left V 4 bases short and J 0 bases short, with 7 bases between. This CDR3 region has 13 residues. CDR3 protein: CASSRSVNTEAFF. DNA of the CDR3: TGCGCCAGCAGCCGCTCGGTGAACACTGAAGCTTTCTTT.

The table lists this clone with a count of one. This chain connects TRBV18 to TRBJ1-4, with TRBD1 matching 8 bases. After removal of 3 bases from V and 4 bases from J, the junction contained 7 bases not matched to a gene. Per germline, CDR1 KGHSH and CDR2 LQKENI. CDR3 length: 16 residues. The CDR3 region is CASSPGQGEGNEKLFF. Written as DNA, the CDR3 is TGTGCCAGCTCACCTGGACAGGGCGAGGGTAATGAAAAACTGTTTTTT. Complete variable domain (other parts from reference TRBV18 and TRBJ1-4): NAGVMQNPRHLVRRRGQEARLRCSPMKGHSHVYWYRQLPEEGLKFMVYLQKENIIDESGMPKERFSAEFPKEGPSILRIQQVVRGDSAAYFCASSPGQGEGNEKLFFGSGTQLSVL.

This rearrangement joins TRBV5-1 to TRBJ1-6; 7 nucleotides agree with TRBD1. Germline lookup yields CDR1 SGHRS and CDR2 YFSETQ. This CDR3 comprises 17 residues. With 4 bases clipped from V and 0 bases from J, the junction kept 7 bases outside the gene matches. CDR3 nucleotide sequence: TGCGCCAGCAGCGCAACAGGGGTGAGCTCCTATAATTCACCCCTCCACTTT. Protein sequence: CASSATGVSSYNSPLHF.

This chain uses TRBV9 with TRBJ1-4; a possible D gene is TRBD1 (5 bases). The germline CDR1 and CDR2 sequences are SGDLS and YYNGEE. The CDR3 consists of 13 residues. The germline V and J ends were trimmed by 4 bases and 8 bases, with 12 bases remaining between them. The CDR3 nucleotides read TGTGCCAGCAGCCCCCGGGGGGGAGAAAAACTGTTTTTT. This gives the protein CASSPRGGEKLFF.

The J gene is TRBJ2-5, the V gene TRBV21-1; the table assigns TRBD2, which was not confirmed against the DNA. TRBV21-1 is marked as a pseudogene. The CDR3 loop spans 17 amino acids. CDR3 protein: CASSNLVPSGGRPTQYF. The CDR3 bases are TGTGCCAGCAGCAATTTAGTCCCTAGCGGGGGGCGGCCGACCCAGTACTTC.

The V gene is TRBV5-1, the J gene TRBJ2-5; 7 positions match TRBD2. The CDR3 spans 15 residues. V shed 4 bases, J shed 1 base, and the junction held 7 bases outside the gene matches. CDR1 and CDR2 (germline): SGHRS, YFSETQ. The CDR3 coding sequence is TGCGCCAGCAGCCCGTCGGGGGGTGCCCAAGAGACCCAGTACTTC. Amino acid sequence: CASSPSGGAQETQYF. The whole variable domain, filled in from reference TRBV5-1 and TRBJ2-5, reads KAGVTQTPRYLIKTRGQQVTLSCSPISGHRSVSWYQQTPGQGLQFLFEYFSETQRNKGNFPGRFSGRQFSNSRSEMNVSTLELGDSALYLCASSPSGGAQETQYFGPGTRLLVL.

This chain links TRBV5-1 with TRBJ1-2; 9 nucleotides match TRBD1. Trimming removed 2 bases from V and 3 bases from J; junction bases left unmatched: 2. The germline CDR1 and CDR2 sequences are SGHRS and YFSETQ. The CDR3 consists of 14 residues. The CDR3 coding sequence is TGCGCCAGCAGCTTAGACAGGGGGGACTATGGCTACACCTTC. Amino acid sequence: CASSLDRGDYGYTF.

J is TRBJ2-1 and V is TRBV29-1, with TRBD2 identical over 8 bases. V lost 7 bases, J lost 9 bases, and 5 bases stayed unmatched. Looked up from germline, CDR1 is SQVTM and CDR2 is ANQGSEA. This CDR3 spans 11 amino acids. Here the CDR3 DNA reads TGCAGCGGCCGGGAGGGAGTTGAGCAGTTCTTC. Its translation: CSGREGVEQFF.

The genes are TRBV5-4 and TRBJ2-3, with a possible D match to TRBD1 (6 bases). Trimming left V 3 bases short and J 9 bases short, with 20 bases between. This CDR3 is built from 15 residues. CDR1 is SGHNT and CDR2 is YYREEE in the germline V gene (reference sequence). The CDR3 loop reads CASSWGRSDVKTQYF. In DNA form, the CDR3 reads TGTGCCAGCAGCTGGGGGCGTTCGGACGTCAAAACGCAGTATTTT.

The genes are TRBV5-1 and TRBJ2-3; D is ambiguous. CDR3 size: 15 residues. Between the trimmed V and J ends, which lost 0 bases and 2 bases, there was a span of 10 bases. Germline loops: CDR1 SGHRS, CDR2 YFSETQ. The CDR3 loop reads CASSLGPGSTDTQYF. The CDR3 nucleotides are TGCGCCAGCAGCTTGGGGCCAGGATCCACAGATACGCAGTATTTT. The full variable domain, in which reference TRBV5-1 and TRBJ2-3 provide the parts outside the CDR3, is KAGVTQTPRYLIKTRGQQVTLSCSPISGHRSVSWYQQTPGQGLQFLFEYFSETQRNKGNFPGRFSGRQFSNSRSEMNVSTLELGDSALYLCASSLGPGSTDTQYFGPGTRLTVL.

This clone was counted between two and nine times. The chain combines TRBV5-5 with TRBJ2-5, with D tentatively TRBD2 (6 bases). CDR1 is SGHKS and CDR2 is YYEKEE in the germline V gene (reference sequence). This CDR3 region has 16 residues. V was clipped by 3 bases and J by 4 bases, with 19 bases between them. The CDR3 spells CASSSGWRGESETQYF. Here the CDR3 DNA reads TGTGCCAGCAGCTCCGGTTGGCGGGGTGAATCAGAGACCCAGTACTTC.

The chain employs TRBV18 and TRBJ2-7, with a weak D call TRBD2 (6 bases). Germline values: CDR1 KGHSH, CDR2 LQKENI. The length of the CDR3 is 14 residues. The V gene lost 4 bases and the J gene lost 1 base, with 11 bases spanning the gap. CDR3 in amino acids: CASSHGGGSYEQYF. In nucleotides, the CDR3 is TGTGCCAGCTCACACGGGGGTGGGTCCTACGAGCAGTACTTC.

Written as DNA, the CDR3 is TGTGCCAGCACCGGGGACACCAACACCTACGAGCAGTACTTC. It translates to CASTGDTNTYEQYF. This rearrangement joins TRBV10-3 to TRBJ2-7; tentatively, D is TRBD1 (6 bases). Germline CDR1 reads ENHRY; CDR2 reads SYGVKD. The CDR3 has 14 residues. With 10 bases removed from V and 2 bases from J, the gap between germline ends came to 18 bases.

J is TRBJ1-2 and V is TRBV10-3; 11 positions match TRBD1. V dropped 0 bases and J dropped 6; count of bases not matched to a gene: 3. The CDR3 totals 15 residues. Germline CDR1 ENHRY, CDR2 SYGVKD. This CDR3 is CAISESGQGEDGYTF. Here the CDR3 DNA reads TGTGCCATCAGTGAGTCGGGACAGGGGGAGGATGGCTACACCTTC.

The chain employs TRBV2 and TRBJ2-5, with 15 bases matching TRBD2. Looked up from germline, CDR1 is SNHLY and CDR2 is FYNNEI. The CDR3 sequence is 19 residues long. Trimming took 5 bases from V and 1 from J; bases not matched to a gene: 11. For the CDR3, the DNA is TGTGCCAGCAGTTCCGCCGGACTAGCGGGGGGGCCCCTCCAAGAGACCCAGTACTTC. It is translated as CASSSAGLAGGPLQETQYF.

Only a few counts were recorded for this clone. CDR3 amino acids: CASTSGGQGKETQYF. The CDR3, as DNA: TGTGCCAGCACCTCGGGGGGACAGGGAAAAGAGACCCAGTACTTC. The chain links TRBV3-1 (or the pseudogene TRBV3-2) to TRBJ2-5, with 9 bases lining up with TRBD1. The V segment lost 7 bases and the J segment 3 bases; nucleotides outside the gene matches: 9. The CDR3 runs 15 residues. Germline CDR1 LGHDT, CDR2 YNNKEL (reference sequence).

This rearrangement joins TRBV19 to TRBJ2-1; maybe TRBD1 (6 bases). Germline CDR1 LNHDA, CDR2 SQIVND (reference sequence). CDR3 size: 15 residues. V lost 2 bases to trimming and J lost 8 bases, with 16 bases between them. In DNA form, the CDR3 reads TGTGCCAGTAGTATATTACAGGGATTTTCGCATGAGCAGTTCTTC. Its translation: CASSILQGFSHEQFF. The full variable domain, its missing parts supplied by reference TRBV19 and TRBJ2-1, is DGGITQSPKYLFRKEGQNVTLSCEQNLNHDAMYWYRQDPGQGLRLIYYSQIVNDFQKGDIAEGYSVSREKKESFPLTVTSAQKNPTAFYLCASSILQGFSHEQFFGPGTRLTVL.

The genes are TRBV5-6 and TRBJ2-3; 9 bases are a match to TRBD1. Germline V gene lookup returns CDR1 SGHDT and CDR2 YYEEEE. The CDR3 has 17 amino acids. V lost 2 bases to trimming and J lost 3 bases; unmatched junction nucleotides: 10. In nucleotides, the CDR3 is TGTGCCAGCAGCTTCTCTGGAATCGGGACAGGGACAGATACGCAGTATTTT. It is translated as CASSFSGIGTGTDTQYF.

The chain couples TRBV3-1 (or the pseudogene TRBV3-2) to TRBJ2-7; D remains ambiguous. The CDR3 runs 15 residues. Per the germline V gene, CDR1 is LGHDT and CDR2 is YNNKEL (reference sequence). The V end lost 1 base, the J end lost 3 bases, and 13 bases lay between the germline ends. CDR3 sequence: CASSQGSPQFYEQYF. CDR3 DNA sequence: TGTGCCAGCAGCCAAGGTTCGCCCCAGTTCTACGAGCAGTACTTC.

V is TRBV7-3 and J is TRBJ2-1; 8 nucleotides match TRBD2. The CDR3 has 16 residues. After removal of 1 base from V and 1 base from J, the junction contained 3 bases not matched to a gene. Germline-derived CDR1 and CDR2 are SGHTA and FQGTGA. CDR3 in amino acids: CASSLSSGTSYNEQFF. The DNA for the CDR3 is TGTGCCAGCAGCTTAAGTAGCGGGACGTCCTACAATGAGCAGTTCTTC. Full variable domain (remainder filled in from reference TRBV7-3 and TRBJ2-1): GAGVSQTPSNKVTEKGKYVELRCDPISGHTALYWYRQSLGQGPEFLIYFQGTGAADDSGLPNDRFFAVRPEGSVSTLKIQRTERGDSAVYLCASSLSSGTSYNEQFFGPGTRLTVL.

J is TRBJ1-5 and V is TRBV7-2; D possibly corresponds to TRBD1 (5 bases). Trimming shortened V by 5 bases and J by 3 bases, and 11 bases separated the two germline ends. In germline, CDR1 is SGHTA, CDR2 FQGNSA. This CDR3 is 14 amino acids long. The CDR3 spells CASSPQGYNQPQHF. DNA of the CDR3: TGTGCCAGCAGCCCTCAGGGCTACAATCAGCCCCAGCATTTT.

The CDR3 protein is CASSPLAAYNEQFF. The CDR3 DNA is TGTGCCAGCAGCCCCCTGGCCGCCTACAATGAGCAGTTCTTC. The chain is built from TRBV28 and TRBJ2-1; D call uncertain. The CDR3 has 14 amino acids. Trimming shortened V by 6 bases and J by 2 bases, and 11 bases separated the two germline ends. In germline, CDR1 is MDHEN, CDR2 SYDVKM. Looking up the rest from reference TRBV28 and TRBJ2-1 gives the full variable domain: DVKVTQSSRYLVKRTGEKVFLECVQDMDHENMFWYRQDPGLGLRLIYFSYDVKMKEKGDIPEGYSVSREKKERFSLILESASTNQTSMYLCASSPLAAYNEQFFGPGTRLTVL.

The V and J genes are TRBV25-1 and TRBJ1-1, with unresolved D. Trimming took off 0 bases at V and 8 bases at J, with 7 bases between the two ends. Germline V gene data show CDR1 as MGHDK and CDR2 as SYGVNS. The CDR3 has 12 residues. This CDR3 reads CASSEYPGEAFF. Here the CDR3 DNA reads TGTGCCAGCAGTGAATATCCGGGGGAAGCTTTCTTT.

In the case of this clone: The same CDR3 can be traced to other DNA sequences in this sample. The J gene is TRBJ1-1, the V gene TRBV9; D gene ambiguous. Trimming shortened V by 0 bases and J by 1 base, and 7 bases separated the two germline ends. The CDR3 is 14 amino acids. From germline, CDR1 is SGDLS and CDR2 YYNGEE. For the CDR3, the DNA is TGTGCCAGCAGCGTAGGTCCAGGGAACACTGAAGCTTTCTTT. Residues: CASSVGPGNTEAFF.

This clone came up a few times. The V and J genes are TRBV11-1 and TRBJ1-5; no firm D call. The CDR3 has 13 amino acids. Germline CDR1 reads SGHAT; CDR2 reads FQDESV (reference sequence). With 4 bases removed from V and 6 bases from J, the gap between germline ends came to 10 bases. The CDR3: CASSSSPGQPQHF. The CDR3, as DNA: TGTGCCAGCAGCTCCTCTCCGGGTCAGCCCCAGCATTTT.

This clone was picked up a small number of times. The rearrangement uses TRBV19 and TRBJ1-2; tentative D call: TRBD1 (5 bases). The CDR3 extends over 11 amino acids. Germline V lookup: CDR1 LNHDA, CDR2 SQIVND (reference sequence). Deletions cut 5 bases from V and 7 bases from J, with 8 bases between. The CDR3 DNA is TGTGCCAGTAGTGGCGGGGGTGGCTACACCTTC. Amino acid sequence: CASSGGGGYTF.